A single sample gave rise to the 6 T cell receptor beta chains below, sequenced in a study of CD8 T cells in Susac syndrome. Random hexamers primed reverse transcription of about 0.45 to 1 ug RNA. TCRdb analysed the immunoSEQ multiplex PCR reads with MiXCR anew, one entry per CDR3 protein. The sample lists 110,000 or so distinct CDR3 sequences; just under 95% were seen once. Specimen: CD4+ T cells from PBMCs. These TCRs come from a human donor with multiple sclerosis.

This clonotype was seen once. This chain joins TRBV20-1 and TRBJ2-1, with D possibly matching TRBD1 (6 bases). Trimming removed 0 bases at V and 2 bases at J, with 17 bases between. Germline assignment: CDR1 DFQATT and CDR2 SNEGSKA (reference sequence). The CDR3 loop spans 17 amino acids. As DNA, the CDR3 is TGCAGTGCTAGAGATGGTCCAGGACAGCCAACCTACAATGAGCAGTTCTTC. Translated, it gives CSARDGPGQPTYNEQFF.

This clonotype was observed a few times. The CDR3 DNA follows: TGTGCCAGCAGTGTCGACAGGGGCTATGGCTACACCTTC. Its translation is CASSVDRGYGYTF. The chain links TRBV6-2 or TRBV6-3 to TRBJ1-2; TRBD1 aligns across 8 bases. The CDR3 consists of 13 residues. With V trimmed by 5 bases and J by 4 bases, 3 bases remained unmatched. Per the germline V gene, CDR1 is MNHEY and CDR2 is SVGEGT.

The chain carries TRBV6-6 and TRBJ1-1; D gene unclear. The ends were cut back, 6 bases at V and 1 base at J, with 9 bases in the middle. This CDR3 is 13 amino acids long. From germline, CDR1 is MNHNY and CDR2 SVGAGI (reference sequence). The CDR3 loop reads CASRLDGNTEAFF. The DNA for the CDR3 is TGTGCCAGCAGGTTGGATGGGAACACTGAAGCTTTCTTT.

The genes are TRBV19 and TRBJ2-4, with D maybe TRBD1 (6 bases). The germline V and J ends were trimmed by 8 bases and 8 bases, with 22 bases remaining between them. Germline V gene sequence: CDR1 LNHDA, CDR2 SQIVND (reference sequence). This CDR3 region has 15 residues. CDR3 sequence: CASSYRQDGRYIQYF. DNA of the CDR3: TGTGCCAGTTCCTACCGACAGGACGGCCGATACATTCAGTACTTC.

V gene TRBV7-9 combines with J gene TRBJ1-2; maybe TRBD1 (5 bases). Trimming stripped 5 bases from V and 4 bases from J, with 14 bases between. The CDR3 spans 14 residues. Germline V gene lookup returns CDR1 SEHNR and CDR2 FQNEAQ (reference sequence). CDR3 region: CASSPGHTPYGYTF. CDR3 bases: TGTGCCAGCAGCCCTGGACACACACCCTATGGCTACACCTTC.

CDR3 sequence: CASSQGTSATNEKLFF. CDR3 sequence (DNA): TGCGCCAGCAGCCAAGGTACCTCGGCAACTAATGAAAAACTGTTTTTT. The V call is TRBV4-1, the J call TRBJ1-4; the D is unclear. Germline lookup yields CDR1 MGHRA and CDR2 YSYEKL. The V and J ends lost 1 base and 0 bases respectively, with 9 bases between them. The CDR3 covers 16 residues.